The rows below give T cell receptor beta chains drawn from one sample of a study of blood T cell repertoires in COVID-19. Repertoires were generated with immunoSEQ multiplex PCR, while TCRdb's copy carries only in-frame clones and drops some. Of about 300,000 clones listed, about four fifths were seen once; the top ten hold more than 8%. What was sequenced was peripheral blood. The source of these receptors is a woman aged 50 to 65 who had recovered from COVID-19. Both conserved end residues are part of each CDR3. Size values are once, few and many counts, or a class for expanded clones, and some rows have none.

V,size,CDR3
TRBV27,.,CASSLSGLGDNEQFF
TRBV10-3,once,CAITAGTGSRETQYF
TRBV5-4,.,CASSLDRRTDTQYF
TRBV20-1,few,CSATPTAEQYF
TRBV6-6,.,CASSYSTTSSQETQYF
TRBV7-9,.,CAKGGGQGGMNTGELFF
TRBV27,.,CASSYQTGDLHF
TRBV12-3/TRBV12-4,.,CASEQGFGEKLFF
TRBV5-6,.,CASSLNREYGYTF
TRBV2,.,CASSTQGTGELFF
TRBV5-1,.,CASSSDRYEQFF
TRBV13,.,CASSPPGRGNSPLHF
TRBV7-9,.,CASSRTGVTYEQYF
TRBV27,.,CASGGAGANVLTF
TRBV7-2,few,CASSSLGATDTQYF
TRBV5-4,.,CASSQGQGAYEQYF
TRBV24-1,once,CATSDWTGGQQHLEQFF
TRBV7-2,.,CASSPEVAGSRYEQFF
TRBV29-1,.,CSVRQGLNTEAFF
TRBV27,.,CASRQRQGNTEAFF
TRBV18,.,CASSPPGQGVYNEQFF
TRBV4-1,once,CASSRSQGDGGYTF
TRBV7-9,.,CASSLQWENNEQFF
TRBV3-1/TRBV3-2,few,CASSQERGGYNEQFF
TRBV10-3,.,CAISGPTGYTF
TRBV7-3,.,CASSTSGGRYNEQFF
TRBV6-5,.,CASSSRQGGDNYGYTF
TRBV10-3,.,CAISGGRDRAYNEQFF
TRBV5-1,.,CASSPLAGGSYGYTF
TRBV4-2,few,CASSQVGAGGSQPQHF
TRBV28,once,CASSLVLGQGKIEQYF
TRBV7-2,.,CASSFSGPWGNEQFF
TRBV29-1,.,CSVAADTQYF
TRBV15,.,CATSRDRTGGFDTQYF
TRBV5-1,.,CASSLEGQGAISVGAGELFF
TRBV6-2/TRBV6-3,once,CASSRPRGQPQHF
TRBV2,.,CASSGETEAFF
TRBV6-2/TRBV6-3,.,CASSYSRGSGGPTDTQYF
TRBV7-8,.,CASSYETGRNSPLHF
TRBV18,few,CASSPGPNQPQHF
TRBV20-1,.,CSASQGVEAFF
TRBV7-2,few,CASSNTGYGYEQYF
TRBV27,.,CASRPGWRNEQFF
TRBV19,.,CASSFHRDSQFF
TRBV10-1,.,CASSDTKRGNSYEQYF
TRBV6-6,.,CASSYPRQGGIF
TRBV11-3,.,CASSLEGRTGRHNEQFF
TRBV7-2,.,CASSLGLAYEQYF
TRBV5-4,.,CASSYTSGGAYDTQYF